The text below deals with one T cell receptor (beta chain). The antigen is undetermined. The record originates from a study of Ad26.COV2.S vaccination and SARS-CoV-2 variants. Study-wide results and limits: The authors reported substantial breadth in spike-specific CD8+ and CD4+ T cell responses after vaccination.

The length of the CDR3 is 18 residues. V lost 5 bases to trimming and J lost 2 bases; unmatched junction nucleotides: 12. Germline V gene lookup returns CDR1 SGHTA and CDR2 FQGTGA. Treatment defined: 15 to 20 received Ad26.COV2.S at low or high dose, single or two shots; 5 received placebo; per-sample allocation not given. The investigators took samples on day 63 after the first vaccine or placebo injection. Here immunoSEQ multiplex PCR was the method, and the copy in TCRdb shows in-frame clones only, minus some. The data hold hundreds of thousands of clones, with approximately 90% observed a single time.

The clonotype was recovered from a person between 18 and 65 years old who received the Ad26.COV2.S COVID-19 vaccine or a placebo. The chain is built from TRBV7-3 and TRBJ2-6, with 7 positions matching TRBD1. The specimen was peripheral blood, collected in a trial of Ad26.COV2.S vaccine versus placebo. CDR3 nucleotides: TGTGCCAGCAGCCAAAGGGGGCGCATCTCAACTGGGGCCAACGTCCTGACTTTC. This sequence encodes CASSQRGRISTGANVLTF.